This is a list of T cell receptor beta chains from one sample in a study of patients and donors after allogeneic stem cell transplantation. TCRdb analysed the RT-PCR reads with MiXCR anew, one entry per CDR3 protein. The sample includes around 170,000 distinct CDR3 sequences, approximately 24% of them seen just once. Sequenced input: blood, either unsorted or a sorted T cell fraction (not recorded which). The receptors here all came from a human donor who was either an allogeneic HSCT recipient or a stem cell or donor lymphocyte infusion donor (not recorded which). It is not recorded whose cells these are; they may come from a transplant donor. Each CDR3 is given with its conserved first and last residue. The order of the fields is D gene, clone size, J gene, V gene, CDR3 DNA, CDR3 protein. A D gene is named only where the DNA matches it firmly. Not all rows give a size; the values are once, few, many and, for expanded clones, a class.

>TRBD1|NA|TRBJ2-7|TRBV6-5
TGTGCCAGCAGTTTGGACAGGTACTCCTACGAGCAGTACTTC
CASSLDRYSYEQYF
>TRBD1|NA|TRBJ1-2|TRBV15
TGTGCCACCAGCAGAGACTTCGACAGGGGAACGGGAGGCGGCTACACCTTC
CATSRDFDRGTGGGYTF
>NA|few|TRBJ1-2|TRBV12-1
TGTGCCAGCAGCCTATTAACAGGGAAATATGGCTACACCTTC
CASSLLTGKYGYTF
>NA|few|TRBJ1-1|TRBV7-4
TGTGCCAGCAGCTTAGTCGATCGGACAGATAACACTGAAGCTTTCTTT
CASSLVDRTDNTEAFF
>NA|few|TRBJ2-7|TRBV29-1
TGCAGCGTTGAATCCCAGGCCTACGAGCAGTACTTC
CSVESQAYEQYF
>NA|once|TRBJ2-1|TRBV5-5
TGTGCCAGCAGCTTATTTAGCCCCAATGAGCAGTTCTTC
CASSLFSPNEQFF
>NA|few|TRBJ2-3|TRBV20-1
TGCAGTGCTAGTCAGGGTACAGATACGCAGTATTTT
CSASQGTDTQYF
>NA|few|TRBJ2-7|TRBV3-1
TGTGCCAGCAGCCCACCGATCAGCCGCGACGAGCAGTACTTC
CASSPPISRDEQYF
>TRBD1|NA|TRBJ2-7|TRBV9
TGTGCCAGCAGCGGAACCGGGACAGGGCGATCCGAGCAGTACTTC
CASSGTGTGRSEQYF
>NA|few|TRBJ2-3|TRBV24-1
TGTGCCACCAGTGTTGGAGAGGAGAACACAGATACGCAGTATTTT
CATSVGEENTDTQYF
>NA|few|TRBJ1-2|TRBV5-1
TGCGCCAGCAGCTTGGGACGGGGCGACTATGGCTACACCTTC
CASSLGRGDYGYTF
>TRBD2|NA|TRBJ2-1|TRBV7-3
TGTGCCAGCGCCGATGGGGCGGGAGGGCCCGATGAGCAGTTCTTC
CASADGAGGPDEQFF
>NA|NA|TRBJ2-5|TRBV3-1
TGTGCCAGCTCCGGACTGGGGGTTGAGACCCAGTACTTC
CASSGLGVETQYF
>TRBD1|few|TRBJ1-2|TRBV6-2/TRBV6-3
TGTGCCAGCAGTTCGCCGGGACAGCTTTACTATGGCTACACCTTC
CASSSPGQLYYGYTF
>NA|many|TRBJ1-1|TRBV5-1
TGCGCCAGCAGCTTGGTCCAAGACACTGAAGCTTTCTTT
CASSLVQDTEAFF